This T cell receptor (beta chain) was documented in a study of cytotoxic CD8 clonotypes in ibrutinib-treated CLL. The protocol was immunoSEQ multiplex PCR, while the TCRdb copy is restricted to in-frame clones and leaves out a portion. The repertoire holds about 300,000 clones, roughly four fifths seen once, with around 5.3% in the top ten. The CDR3 sequence is 16 residues long. Germline CDR1 and CDR2: MNHEY and SMNVEV (reference sequence). Trimming took 4 bases from V and 0 from J; bases not matched to a gene: 7. This chain connects TRBV27 to TRBJ2-3; the match to TRBD1 covers 7 bases. This sequence was found in a human donor with chronic lymphocytic leukemia. The input for sequencing was PBMCs, taken at disease progression, from a patient treated with ibrutinib. CDR3 coding DNA: TGTGCCAGCAGTTACGGATCGGGACAGAGCACAGATACGCAGTATTTT. Translated: CASSYGSGQSTDTQYF.